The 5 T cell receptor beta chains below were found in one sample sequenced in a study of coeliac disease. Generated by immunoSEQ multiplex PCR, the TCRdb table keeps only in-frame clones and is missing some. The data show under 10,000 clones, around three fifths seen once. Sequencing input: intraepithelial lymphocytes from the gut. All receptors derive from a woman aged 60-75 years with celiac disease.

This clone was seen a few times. The CDR3 DNA sequence: TGCGCCAGACTGGGCAAGTCCTACGAGCAGTACTTC. Its protein is CARLGKSYEQYF. This chain connects TRBV10-1 to TRBJ2-7; D is uncertain. Germline V lookup: CDR1 WNHNN, CDR2 SYGVQD (reference sequence). V lost 9 bases, J lost 1 base, and 10 bases lay in between. This CDR3 comprises 12 residues.

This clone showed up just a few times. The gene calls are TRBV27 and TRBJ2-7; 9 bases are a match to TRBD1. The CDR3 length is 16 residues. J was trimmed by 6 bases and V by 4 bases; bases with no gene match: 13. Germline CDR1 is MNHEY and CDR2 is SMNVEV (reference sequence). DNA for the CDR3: TGTGCCAGCAGTTCCCCTTCCGGGACAGGGAGGAGCGAGCAGTACTTC. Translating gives CASSSPSGTGRSEQYF.

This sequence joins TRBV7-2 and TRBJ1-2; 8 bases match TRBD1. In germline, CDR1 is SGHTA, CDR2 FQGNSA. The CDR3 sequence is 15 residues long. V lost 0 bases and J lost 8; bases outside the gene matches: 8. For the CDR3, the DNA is TGTGCCAGCAGCTTAGCCGGGCAGGGGGCGAGAGGCTACACCTTC. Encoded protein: CASSLAGQGARGYTF.

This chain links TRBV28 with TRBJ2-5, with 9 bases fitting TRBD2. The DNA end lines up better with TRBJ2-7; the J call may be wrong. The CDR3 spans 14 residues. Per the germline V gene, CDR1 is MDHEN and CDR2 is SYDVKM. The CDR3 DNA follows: TGTGCCAGCAGTTTTGGGGCTAGCGGGAACGAGCAGTACTTC. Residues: CASSFGASGNEQYF.

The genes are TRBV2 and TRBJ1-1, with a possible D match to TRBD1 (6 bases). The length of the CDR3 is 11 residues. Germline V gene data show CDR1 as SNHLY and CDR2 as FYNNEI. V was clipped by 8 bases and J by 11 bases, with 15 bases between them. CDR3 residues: CASQSGGKAFF. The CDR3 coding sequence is TGTGCCAGCCAGTCTGGGGGCAAGGCTTTCTTT.